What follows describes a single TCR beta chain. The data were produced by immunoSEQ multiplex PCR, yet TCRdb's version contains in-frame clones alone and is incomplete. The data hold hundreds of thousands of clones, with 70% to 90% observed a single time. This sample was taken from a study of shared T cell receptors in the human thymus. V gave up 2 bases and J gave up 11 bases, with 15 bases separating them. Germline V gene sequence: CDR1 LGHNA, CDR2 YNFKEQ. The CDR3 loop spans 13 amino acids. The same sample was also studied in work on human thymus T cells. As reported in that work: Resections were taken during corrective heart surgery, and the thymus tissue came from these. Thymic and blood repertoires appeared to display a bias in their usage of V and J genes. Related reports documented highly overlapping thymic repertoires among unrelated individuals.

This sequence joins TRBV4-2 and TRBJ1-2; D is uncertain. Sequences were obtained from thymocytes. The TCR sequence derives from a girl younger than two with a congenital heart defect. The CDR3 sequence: CASSQNSNSRYTF. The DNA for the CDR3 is TGTGCCAGCAGCCAAAATTCTAATTCCCGATACACCTTC.